This T cell receptor beta chain was captured in a study of blood T cells in healthy people across ages. Germline CDR1 SEHNR, CDR2 FQNEAQ (reference sequence). The CDR3 loop spans 14 amino acids. A J-beta primer mix and a sample-barcoded 5' primer were used in a second PCR of roughly 7 to 12 cycles. TCRdb redid the calling of the 5' RACE reads with MiXCR, one entry per CDR3 protein. The sample includes some 690,000 distinct CDR3 sequences, 20% to 25% of them seen just once. With respect to this clonotype: One end of the junction fails to match germline, which may point to a read error.

The chain recombines TRBV7-9 with TRBJ1-2; D call uncertain. Sequencing was performed on blood. The source of this sequence is an older man in good health. For the CDR3, the DNA is TGTGTCAGCAGCTTAGCGCTAGGAAACTATGGCTACACCTTC. This encodes CVSSLALGNYGYTF.